This T cell receptor (beta chain) derives from a study of control samples from healthy donors and cancer patients. The CDR3 covers 14 residues. Germline loops: CDR1 SGHRS, CDR2 YFSETQ. V lost 1 base, J lost 4 bases, and 9 bases lay in between. Clones were read by immunoSEQ multiplex PCR, and TCRdb kept only the in-frame ones, dropping some. The sample has 130,000 or so clones; roughly 92% are singletons. The sample was blood. The rearrangement uses TRBV5-1 and TRBJ1-3; possible D gene TRBD1, 5 bases. This clonotype originated in a man aged 18 to 29 in good health. CDR3 amino acids: CASSLTAGGNTIYF. The CDR3 nucleotides are TGCGCCAGCAGCTTGACGGCAGGGGGAAACACCATATATTTT.